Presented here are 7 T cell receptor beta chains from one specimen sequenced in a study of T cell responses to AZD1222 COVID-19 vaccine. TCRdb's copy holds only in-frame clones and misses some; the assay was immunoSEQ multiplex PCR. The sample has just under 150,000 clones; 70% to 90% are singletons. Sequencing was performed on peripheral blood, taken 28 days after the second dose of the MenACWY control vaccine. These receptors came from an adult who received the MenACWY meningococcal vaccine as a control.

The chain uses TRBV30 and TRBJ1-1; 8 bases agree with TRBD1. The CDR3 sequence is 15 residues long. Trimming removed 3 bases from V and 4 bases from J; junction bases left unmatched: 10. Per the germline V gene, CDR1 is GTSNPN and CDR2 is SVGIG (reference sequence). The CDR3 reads CAWRPVGQGGTEAFF. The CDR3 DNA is TGTGCCTGGAGGCCAGTCGGACAGGGAGGCACTGAAGCTTTCTTT.

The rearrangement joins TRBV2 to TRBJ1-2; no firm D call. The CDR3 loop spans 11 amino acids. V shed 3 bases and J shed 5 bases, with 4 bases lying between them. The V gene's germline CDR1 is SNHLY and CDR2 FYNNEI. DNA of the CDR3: TGTGCCAGCAGTGAGGGGTATGGCTACACCTTC. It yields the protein CASSEGYGYTF.

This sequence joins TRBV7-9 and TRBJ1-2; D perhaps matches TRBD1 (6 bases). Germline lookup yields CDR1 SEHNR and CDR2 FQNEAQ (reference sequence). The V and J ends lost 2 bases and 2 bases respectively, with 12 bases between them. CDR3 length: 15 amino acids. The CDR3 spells CASSLIGQRNYGYTF. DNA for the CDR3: TGTGCCAGCAGCTTAATAGGACAGCGAAACTATGGCTACACCTTC. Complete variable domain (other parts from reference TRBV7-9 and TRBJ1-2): DTGVSQNPRHKITKRGQNVTFRCDPISEHNRLYWYRQTLGQGPEFLTYFQNEAQLEKSRLLSDRFSAERPKGSFSTLEIQRTEQGDSAMYLCASSLIGQRNYGYTFGSGTRLTVV.

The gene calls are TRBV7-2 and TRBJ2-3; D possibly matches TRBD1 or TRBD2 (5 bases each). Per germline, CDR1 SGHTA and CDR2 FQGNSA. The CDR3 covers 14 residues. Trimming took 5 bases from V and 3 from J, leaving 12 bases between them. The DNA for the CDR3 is TGTGCCAGCAGCCTCATAGGGGAGACAGATACGCAGTATTTT. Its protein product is CASSLIGETDTQYF.

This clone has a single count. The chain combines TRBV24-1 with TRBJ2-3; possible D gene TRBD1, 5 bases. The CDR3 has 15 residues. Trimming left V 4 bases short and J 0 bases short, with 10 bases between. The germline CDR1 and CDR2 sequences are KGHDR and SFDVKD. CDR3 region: CATSEVGPSTDTQYF. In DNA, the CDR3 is TGTGCCACCAGTGAAGTGGGGCCTAGCACAGATACGCAGTATTTT.

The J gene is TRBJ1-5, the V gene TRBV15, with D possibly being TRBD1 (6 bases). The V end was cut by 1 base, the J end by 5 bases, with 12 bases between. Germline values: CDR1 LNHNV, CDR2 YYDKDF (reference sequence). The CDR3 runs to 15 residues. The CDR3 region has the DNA TGTGCCACCAGCAGAGTAAATCAGGGGCATCAGCCCCAGCATTTT. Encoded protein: CATSRVNQGHQPQHF.

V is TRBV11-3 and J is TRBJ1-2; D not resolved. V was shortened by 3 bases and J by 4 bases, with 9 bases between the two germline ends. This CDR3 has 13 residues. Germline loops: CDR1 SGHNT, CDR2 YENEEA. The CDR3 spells CASSFSRFYGYTF. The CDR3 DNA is TGTGCCAGCAGCTTTAGCAGATTCTATGGCTACACCTTC.